The entry below describes one TCR beta chain. Sequencing templates came from extracted RNA that was reverse transcribed into cDNA. TCRdb keeps only in-frame clones here, not all; method: immunoSEQ multiplex PCR. This sample has approximately 200,000 clones, with approximately 60% found just once. This sample was included in a study of CD8+ T cells in alopecia areata. Treatment: oral pan-JAK inhibitor, 5-10 mg twice daily. Alopecia areata patients provided lesional scalp punch biopsies and peripheral blood. Sorting of CD4+ and CD8+ T cells was performed on PBMCs. Trimming removed 3 bases from V and 3 bases from J, with 12 bases in between. The CDR3 length is 13 residues. The germline V gene has CDR1 GTSNPN and CDR2 SVGIG (reference sequence).

The sequences come from CD4+ T cells sorted from blood, collected at week 4, from a patient treated with tofacitinib. This TCR was sampled from a human donor with alopecia areata. The chain combines TRBV30 with TRBJ2-7; D perhaps matches TRBD1 (5 bases). This chain's CDR3 is CAWRQGLLYEQYF. The CDR3 region has the DNA TGTGCCTGGAGGCAGGGCCTACTCTACGAGCAGTACTTC.